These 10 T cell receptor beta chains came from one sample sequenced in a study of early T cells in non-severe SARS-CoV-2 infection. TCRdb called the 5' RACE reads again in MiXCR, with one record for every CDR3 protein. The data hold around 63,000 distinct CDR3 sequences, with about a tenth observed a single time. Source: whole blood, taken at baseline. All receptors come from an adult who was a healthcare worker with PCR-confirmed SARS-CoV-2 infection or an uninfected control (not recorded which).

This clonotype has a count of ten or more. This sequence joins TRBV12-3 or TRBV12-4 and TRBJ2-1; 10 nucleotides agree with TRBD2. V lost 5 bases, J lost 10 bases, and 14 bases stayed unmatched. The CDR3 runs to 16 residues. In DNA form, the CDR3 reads TGTGCCAGCAGTCCCACCGGGGTAGCGGGAGGCCGGGAGCAGTTCTTC. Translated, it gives CASSPTGVAGGREQFF.

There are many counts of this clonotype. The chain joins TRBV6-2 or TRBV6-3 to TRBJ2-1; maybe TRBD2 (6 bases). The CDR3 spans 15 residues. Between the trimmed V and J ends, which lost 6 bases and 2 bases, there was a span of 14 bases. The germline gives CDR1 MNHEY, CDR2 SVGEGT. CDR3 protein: CASSGGLEAYNEQFF. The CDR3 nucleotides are TGTGCCAGCAGCGGGGGACTTGAGGCCTACAATGAGCAGTTCTTC.

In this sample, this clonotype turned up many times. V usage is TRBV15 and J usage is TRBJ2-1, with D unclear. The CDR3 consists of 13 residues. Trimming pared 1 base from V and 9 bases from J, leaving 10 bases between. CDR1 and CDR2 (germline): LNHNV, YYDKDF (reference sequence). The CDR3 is CATSRGLGFEQFF. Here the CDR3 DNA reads TGTGCCACCAGCAGAGGGCTAGGGTTTGAGCAGTTCTTC. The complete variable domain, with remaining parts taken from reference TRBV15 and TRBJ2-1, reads DAMVIQNPRYQVTQFGKPVTLSCSQTLNHNVMYWYQQKSSQAPKLLFHYYDKDFNNEADTPDNFQSRRPNTSFCFLDIRSPGLGDTAMYLCATSRGLGFEQFFGPGTRLTVL.

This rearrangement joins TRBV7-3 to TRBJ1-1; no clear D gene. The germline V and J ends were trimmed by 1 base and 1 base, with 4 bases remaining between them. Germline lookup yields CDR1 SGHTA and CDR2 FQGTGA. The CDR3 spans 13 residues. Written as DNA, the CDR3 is TGTGCCAGCAGCTTAATGGAGAACACTGAAGCTTTCTTT. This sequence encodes CASSLMENTEAFF. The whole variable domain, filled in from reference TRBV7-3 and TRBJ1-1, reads GAGVSQTPSNKVTEKGKYVELRCDPISGHTALYWYRQSLGQGPEFLIYFQGTGAADDSGLPNDRFFAVRPEGSVSTLKIQRTERGDSAVYLCASSLMENTEAFFGQGTRLTVV.

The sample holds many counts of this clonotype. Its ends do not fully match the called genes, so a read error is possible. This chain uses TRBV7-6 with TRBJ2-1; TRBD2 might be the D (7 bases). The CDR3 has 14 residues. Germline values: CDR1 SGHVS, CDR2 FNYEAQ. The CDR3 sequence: CASTLGGVVNEQFF. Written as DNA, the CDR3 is TGTGCCAGCACCTTAGGGGGGGTAGTCAATGAGCAGTTCTTC.

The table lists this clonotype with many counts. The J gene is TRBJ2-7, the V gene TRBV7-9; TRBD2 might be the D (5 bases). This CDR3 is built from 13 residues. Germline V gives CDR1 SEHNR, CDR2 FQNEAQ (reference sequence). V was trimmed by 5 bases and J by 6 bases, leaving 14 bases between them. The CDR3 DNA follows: TGTGCCAGCAGCCCGGTTGACCGGGGCGAGCAGTACTTC. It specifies CASSPVDRGEQYF.

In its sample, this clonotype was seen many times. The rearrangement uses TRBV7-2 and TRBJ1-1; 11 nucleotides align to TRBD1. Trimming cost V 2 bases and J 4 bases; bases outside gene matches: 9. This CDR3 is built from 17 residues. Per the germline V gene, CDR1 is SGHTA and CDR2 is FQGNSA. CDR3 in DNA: TGTGCCAGCAGCTTATTTGGACAGGGGGCTACGGGCACTGAAGCTTTCTTT. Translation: CASSLFGQGATGTEAFF. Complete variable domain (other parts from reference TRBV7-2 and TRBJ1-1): GAGVSQSPSNKVTEKGKDVELRCDPISGHTALYWYRQSLGQGLEFLIYFQGNSAPDKSGLPSDRFSAERTGGSVSTLTIQRTQQEDSAVYLCASSLFGQGATGTEAFFGQGTRLTVV.

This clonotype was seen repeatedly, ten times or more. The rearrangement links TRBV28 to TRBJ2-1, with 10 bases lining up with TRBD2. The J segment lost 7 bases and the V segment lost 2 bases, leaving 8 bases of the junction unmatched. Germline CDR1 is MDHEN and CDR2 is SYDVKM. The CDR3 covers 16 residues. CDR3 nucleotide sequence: TGTGCCAGCAGTTTAGCTGGACTAGCGGAAATAAATGAGCAGTTCTTC. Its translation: CASSLAGLAEINEQFF.

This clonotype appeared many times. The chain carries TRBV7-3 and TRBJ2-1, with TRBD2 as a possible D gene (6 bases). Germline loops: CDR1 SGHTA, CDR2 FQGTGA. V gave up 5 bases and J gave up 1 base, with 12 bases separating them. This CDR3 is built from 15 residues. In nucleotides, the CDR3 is TGTGCCAGCAGCCCCCTCGCGGGATCCTACAATGAGCAGTTCTTC. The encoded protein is CASSPLAGSYNEQFF.

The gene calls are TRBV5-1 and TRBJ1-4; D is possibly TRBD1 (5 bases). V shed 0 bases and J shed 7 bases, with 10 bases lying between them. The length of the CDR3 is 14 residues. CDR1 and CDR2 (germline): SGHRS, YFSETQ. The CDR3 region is CASSLGSGTEKLFF. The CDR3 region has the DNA TGCGCCAGCAGCTTGGGTTCAGGGACTGAAAAACTGTTTTTT.